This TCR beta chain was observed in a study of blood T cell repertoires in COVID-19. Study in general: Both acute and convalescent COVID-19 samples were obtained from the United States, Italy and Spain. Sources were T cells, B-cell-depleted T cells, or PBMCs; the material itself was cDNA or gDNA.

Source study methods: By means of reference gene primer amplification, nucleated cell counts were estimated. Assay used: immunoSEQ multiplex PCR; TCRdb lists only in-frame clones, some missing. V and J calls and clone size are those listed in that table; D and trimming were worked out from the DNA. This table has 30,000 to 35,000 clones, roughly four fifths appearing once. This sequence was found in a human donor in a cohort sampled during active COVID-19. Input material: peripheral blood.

For the CDR3, the DNA is TGTGCCAGCAGCTTAAGCGGTTCAGAGACCCAGTACTTC. Translated, it gives CASSLSGSETQYF. The chain has TRBV7-2 and TRBJ2-5, with a weak D call TRBD2 (5 bases). Trimming shortened V by 2 bases and J by 4 bases, and 8 bases separated the two germline ends. This CDR3 is 13 amino acids long. The germline V gene encodes CDR1 SGHTA and CDR2 FQGNSA.